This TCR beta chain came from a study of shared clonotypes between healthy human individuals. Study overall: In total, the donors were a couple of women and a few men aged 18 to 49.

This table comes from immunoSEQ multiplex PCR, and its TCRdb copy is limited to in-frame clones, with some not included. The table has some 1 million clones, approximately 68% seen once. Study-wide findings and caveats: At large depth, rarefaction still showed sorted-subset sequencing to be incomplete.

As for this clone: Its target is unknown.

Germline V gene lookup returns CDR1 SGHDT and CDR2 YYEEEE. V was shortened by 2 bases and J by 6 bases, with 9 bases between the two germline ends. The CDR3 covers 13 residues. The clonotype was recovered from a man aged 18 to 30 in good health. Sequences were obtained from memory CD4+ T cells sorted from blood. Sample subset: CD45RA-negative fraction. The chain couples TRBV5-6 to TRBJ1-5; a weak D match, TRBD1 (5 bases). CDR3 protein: CASSFGDGQPQHF. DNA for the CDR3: TGTGCCAGCAGCTTTGGGGACGGTCAGCCCCAGCATTTT.